This T cell receptor beta chain was obtained from a study of T cells after yellow fever vaccination. This clonotype appeared many times. Its antigen is unknown. TCR cDNA was made by 5'RACE template switching, adding a universal primer site and UMIs. TCRdb reanalysed the 5' RACE reads using MiXCR and keeps one entry per CDR3 protein. The sample shows more than 200,000 distinct CDR3 sequences, approximately 3.8% of them seen only once. Regarding the study as a whole: Clonotypes shared by both compartments, CD4 and CD8, made up a small share. Contamination of FACS-sorted repertoires by abundant clonotypes from the bulk population could occur. A large majority of primary-vaccination clones showed up again after the booster (roughly 96% CD4, 75% to 90% CD8).

V was clipped by 4 bases and J by 4 bases; unmatched bases: 3. The germline CDR1 and CDR2 sequences are SGHTA and FQGNSA. The length of the CDR3 is 13 residues. The sequence was obtained from a man aged 18 to 30 who received the YFV17D yellow fever vaccine. V usage is TRBV7-2 and J usage is TRBJ1-1, with 7 bases aligning to TRBD1. Sequenced material: PBMCs, taken 15 days after the yellow fever booster vaccination. CDR3 region: CASSSNRGTEAFF. The CDR3 nucleotides are TGTGCCAGCAGCTCCAACAGGGGCACTGAAGCTTTCTTT.